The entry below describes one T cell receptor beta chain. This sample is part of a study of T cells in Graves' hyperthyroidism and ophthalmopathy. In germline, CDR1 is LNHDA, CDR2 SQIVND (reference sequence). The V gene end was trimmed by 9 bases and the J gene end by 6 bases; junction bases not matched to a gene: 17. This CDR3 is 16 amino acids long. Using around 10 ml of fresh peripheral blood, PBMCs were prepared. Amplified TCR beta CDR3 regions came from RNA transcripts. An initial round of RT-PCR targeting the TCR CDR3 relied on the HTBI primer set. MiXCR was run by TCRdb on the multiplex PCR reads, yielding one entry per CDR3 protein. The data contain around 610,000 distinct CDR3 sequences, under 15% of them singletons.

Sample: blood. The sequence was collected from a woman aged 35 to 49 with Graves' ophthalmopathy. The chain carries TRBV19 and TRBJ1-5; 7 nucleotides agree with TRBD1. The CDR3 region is CASYVLRQGGGQPQHF. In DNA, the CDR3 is TGTGCCAGCTATGTCCTGCGACAGGGCGGGGGTCAGCCCCAGCATTTT.